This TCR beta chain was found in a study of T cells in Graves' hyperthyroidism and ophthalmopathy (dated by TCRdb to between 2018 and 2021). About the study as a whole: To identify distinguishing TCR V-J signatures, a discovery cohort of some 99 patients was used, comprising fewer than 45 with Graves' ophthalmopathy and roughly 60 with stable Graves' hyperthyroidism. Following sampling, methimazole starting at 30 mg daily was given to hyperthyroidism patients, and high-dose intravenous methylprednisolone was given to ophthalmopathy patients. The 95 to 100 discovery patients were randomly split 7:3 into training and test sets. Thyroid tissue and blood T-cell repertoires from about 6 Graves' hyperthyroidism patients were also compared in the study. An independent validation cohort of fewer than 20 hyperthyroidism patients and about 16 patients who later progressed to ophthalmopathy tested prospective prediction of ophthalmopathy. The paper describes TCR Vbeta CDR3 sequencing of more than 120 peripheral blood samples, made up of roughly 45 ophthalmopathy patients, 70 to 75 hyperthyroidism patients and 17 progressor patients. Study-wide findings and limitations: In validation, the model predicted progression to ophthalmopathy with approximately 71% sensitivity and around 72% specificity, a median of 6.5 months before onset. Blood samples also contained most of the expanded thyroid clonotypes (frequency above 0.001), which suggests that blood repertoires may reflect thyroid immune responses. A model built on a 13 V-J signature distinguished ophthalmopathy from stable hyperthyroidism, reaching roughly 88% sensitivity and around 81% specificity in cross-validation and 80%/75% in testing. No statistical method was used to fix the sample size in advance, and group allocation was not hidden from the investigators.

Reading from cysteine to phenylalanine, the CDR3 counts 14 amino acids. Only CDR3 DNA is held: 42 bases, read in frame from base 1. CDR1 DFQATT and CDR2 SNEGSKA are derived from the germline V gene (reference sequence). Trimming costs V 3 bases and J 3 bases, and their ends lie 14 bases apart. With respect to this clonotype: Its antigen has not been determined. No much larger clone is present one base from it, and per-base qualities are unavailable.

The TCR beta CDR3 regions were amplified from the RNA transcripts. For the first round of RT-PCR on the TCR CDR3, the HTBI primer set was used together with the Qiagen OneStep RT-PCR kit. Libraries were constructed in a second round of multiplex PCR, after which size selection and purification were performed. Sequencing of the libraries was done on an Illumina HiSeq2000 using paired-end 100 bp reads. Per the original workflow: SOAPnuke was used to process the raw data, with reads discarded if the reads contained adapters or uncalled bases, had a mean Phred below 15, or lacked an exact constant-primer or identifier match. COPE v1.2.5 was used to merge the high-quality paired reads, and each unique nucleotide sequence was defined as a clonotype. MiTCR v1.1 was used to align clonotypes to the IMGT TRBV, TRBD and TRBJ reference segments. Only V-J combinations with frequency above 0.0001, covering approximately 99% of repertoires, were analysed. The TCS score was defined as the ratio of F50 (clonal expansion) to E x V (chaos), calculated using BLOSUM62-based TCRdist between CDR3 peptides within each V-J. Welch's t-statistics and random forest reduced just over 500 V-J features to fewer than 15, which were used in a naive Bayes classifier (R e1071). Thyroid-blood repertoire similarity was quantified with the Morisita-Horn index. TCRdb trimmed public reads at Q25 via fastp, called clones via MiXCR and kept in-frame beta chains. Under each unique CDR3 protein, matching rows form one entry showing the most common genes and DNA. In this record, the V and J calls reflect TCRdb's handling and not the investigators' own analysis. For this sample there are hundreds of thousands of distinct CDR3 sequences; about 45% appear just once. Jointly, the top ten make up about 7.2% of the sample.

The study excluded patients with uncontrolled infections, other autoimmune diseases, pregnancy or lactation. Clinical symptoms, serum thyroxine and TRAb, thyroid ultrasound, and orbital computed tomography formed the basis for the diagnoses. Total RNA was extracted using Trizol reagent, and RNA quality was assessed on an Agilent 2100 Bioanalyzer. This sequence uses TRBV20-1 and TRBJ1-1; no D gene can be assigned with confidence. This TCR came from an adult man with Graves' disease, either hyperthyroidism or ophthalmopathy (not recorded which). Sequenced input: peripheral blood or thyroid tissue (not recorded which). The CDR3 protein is CSASDDSKDTEAFF. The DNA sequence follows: TGCAGTGCTAGTGATGACTCCAAGGACACTGAAGCTTTCTTT.